This T cell receptor (beta chain) stems from a study of early T cells in non-severe SARS-CoV-2 infection. The wider study: Sequencing used unsorted whole-blood bulk RNA, so chains lack pairing.

This CDR3 has 15 amino acids. Germline lookup yields CDR1 SGHAT and CDR2 FQNNGV. The junction had 11 bases not matched to a gene; V was cut back by 5 bases and J by 10 bases. This clonotype was seen only a few times. TCRdb passed the 5' RACE reads through MiXCR, listing each CDR3 protein once. The sample includes some 61,000 distinct CDR3 sequences, roughly 13% of them seen just once. This chain connects TRBV11-2 to TRBJ2-1, with TRBD2 identical over 10 bases. This TCR derives from an adult who was a healthcare worker with PCR-confirmed SARS-CoV-2 infection or an uninfected control (not recorded which). The source material was whole blood. The DNA of the CDR3 is TGTGCCAGCAGCCCGCGCAGCGGGAGGGCCCGGGAGCAGTTCTTC. As protein: CASSPRSGRAREQFF.